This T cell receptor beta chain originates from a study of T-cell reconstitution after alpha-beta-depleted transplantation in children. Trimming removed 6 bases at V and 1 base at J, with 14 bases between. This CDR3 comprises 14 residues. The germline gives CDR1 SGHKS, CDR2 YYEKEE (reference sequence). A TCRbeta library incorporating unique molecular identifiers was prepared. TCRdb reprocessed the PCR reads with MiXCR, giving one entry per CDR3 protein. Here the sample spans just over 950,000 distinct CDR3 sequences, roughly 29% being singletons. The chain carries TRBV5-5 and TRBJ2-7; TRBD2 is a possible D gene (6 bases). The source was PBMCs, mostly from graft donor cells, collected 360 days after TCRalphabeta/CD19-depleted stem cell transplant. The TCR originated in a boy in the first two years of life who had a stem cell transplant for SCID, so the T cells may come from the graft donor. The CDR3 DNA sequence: TGTGCCAGCACCCCTCGCGGGGTGTCCTACGAGCAGTACTTC. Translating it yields CASTPRGVSYEQYF.